This record covers a single T cell receptor beta chain. These data belong to a study of response to subunit inactivated influenza vaccine. Trimming at V came to 0 bases and at J to 2 bases, leaving 3 bases not matched to a gene. Germline V gene data show CDR1 as LGHNA and CDR2 as YSLEER. There are 16 residues in the CDR3. TCRdb itself ran the RT-PCR reads through MiXCR, one entry per CDR3 protein. The table has some 570,000 distinct CDR3 sequences, around 11% seen once; the top ten hold about 10%. This sample was also put to use in a study of T cells expressing NK-cell markers. From that report: As the method of synthesis, 5'RACE template switching with UMIs yielded TCR beta cDNA. Sorted CD3+CD56-NKG2C+, CD3+CD56+NKG2C- and CD3+CD56+NKG2C+ T cells were the source of the TCR beta repertoires.

The source material was PBMCs from blood, sampled on the day of vaccination. This chain connects TRBV4-3 to TRBJ2-7; 11 nucleotides agree with TRBD2. The origin of this receptor is a man aged 45 to 65 who received an inactivated influenza vaccine. As DNA, the CDR3 is TGCGCCAGCAGCCAAGACCTAGCGGGGGGCCCCTACGAGCAGTACTTC. It is translated as CASSQDLAGGPYEQYF.